A selection of T cell receptor beta chains follows, all from one sample in a study of blood T cell repertoires in COVID-19. Data came from immunoSEQ multiplex PCR; TCRdb stores just in-frame clones and leaves some out. The data show some 400,000 clones, 70% to 90% seen once. Sequenced material: peripheral blood. The receptors here all came from a human donor in a cohort sampled during active COVID-19. Each CDR3 is given with its conserved first and last residue. D genes are given only for firm matches. For some rows the clone size is stated as once, few or many, or as a class when expanded; others skip it.

j_call: TRBJ1-5
v_call: TRBV19
d_call: .
clone_size: few
cdr3_aa: CASSIIPSAGPPYYSNQPQHF
cdr3_nt: TGTGCCAGTAGTATAATCCCTTCGGCAGGGCCCCCCTACTATAGCAATCAGCCCCAGCATTTT

j_call: TRBJ2-7
v_call: TRBV6-5
d_call: .
clone_size: .
cdr3_aa: CASSPSGYEQYF
cdr3_nt: TGTGCCAGCAGTCCAAGCGGGTACGAGCAGTACTTC

j_call: TRBJ1-5
v_call: TRBV19
d_call: TRBD1
clone_size: once
cdr3_aa: CASSTGGGRNQPQHF
cdr3_nt: TGTGCCAGTAGTACAGGGGGTGGGCGCAATCAGCCCCAGCATTTT

j_call: TRBJ2-3
v_call: TRBV5-1
d_call: TRBD2
clone_size: .
cdr3_aa: CASTLGGDSTDTQYF
cdr3_nt: TGCGCCAGCACCCTTGGGGGGGACAGCACAGATACGCAGTATTTT

j_call: TRBJ1-2
v_call: TRBV6-1
d_call: .
clone_size: .
cdr3_aa: CASSGGRDPANYGYTF
cdr3_nt: TGTGCCAGCAGTGGAGGGCGGGATCCAGCTAACTATGGCTACACCTTC

j_call: TRBJ2-2
v_call: TRBV9
d_call: .
clone_size: .
cdr3_aa: CASSLDSANTGELFF
cdr3_nt: TGTGCCAGCAGCTTGGACAGTGCGAACACCGGGGAGCTGTTTTTT

j_call: TRBJ2-7
v_call: TRBV10-2
d_call: TRBD1
clone_size: .
cdr3_aa: CASKLGQGVYEQYF
cdr3_nt: TGCGCCAGCAAGTTGGGACAGGGGGTATACGAGCAGTACTTC

j_call: TRBJ2-2
v_call: TRBV2
d_call: TRBD1
clone_size: few
cdr3_aa: CASSVQGAVAGELFF
cdr3_nt: TGTGCCAGCAGTGTCCAGGGGGCTGTCGCCGGGGAGCTGTTTTTT

j_call: TRBJ2-3
v_call: TRBV29-1
d_call: .
clone_size: few
cdr3_aa: CSVAPVAGDTQYF
cdr3_nt: TGCAGCGTTGCCCCTGTGGCCGGGGATACGCAGTATTTT

j_call: TRBJ1-1
v_call: TRBV7-9
d_call: .
clone_size: .
cdr3_aa: CASTPTEPLNTEAFF
cdr3_nt: TGTGCCAGCACGCCGACAGAGCCCTTAAACACTGAAGCTTTCTTT

j_call: TRBJ2-1
v_call: TRBV29-1
d_call: TRBD1
clone_size: .
cdr3_aa: CSVPGQGGYNEQFF
cdr3_nt: TGCAGCGTCCCCGGACAGGGTGGATACAATGAGCAGTTCTTC

j_call: TRBJ2-5
v_call: TRBV10-2
d_call: .
clone_size: .
cdr3_aa: CASSLAEETQYF
cdr3_nt: TGCGCCAGCAGTCTAGCCGAGGAGACCCAGTACTTC

j_call: TRBJ2-7
v_call: TRBV20-1
d_call: .
clone_size: .
cdr3_aa: CSARWDFEQYF
cdr3_nt: TGCAGTGCTAGGTGGGACTTTGAGCAGTACTTC

j_call: TRBJ1-1
v_call: TRBV5-1
d_call: TRBD1
clone_size: .
cdr3_aa: CASSLQGARNTEAFF
cdr3_nt: TGCGCCAGCAGCTTGCAGGGGGCGCGGAACACTGAAGCTTTCTTT

j_call: TRBJ1-6
v_call: TRBV30
d_call: TRBD1
clone_size: .
cdr3_aa: CAGGTVYNSPLHF
cdr3_nt: TGTGCCGGGGGGACAGTTTATAATTCACCCCTCCACTTT

j_call: TRBJ2-5
v_call: TRBV28
d_call: .
clone_size: .
cdr3_aa: CASSLTGGLQETQYF
cdr3_nt: TGTGCCAGCAGCCTTACCGGCGGACTCCAAGAGACCCAGTACTTC

j_call: TRBJ2-3
v_call: TRBV5-1
d_call: .
clone_size: few
cdr3_aa: CASSLAGTPQDTQYF
cdr3_nt: TGCGCCAGCAGCTTGGCGGGTACACCACAAGATACGCAGTATTTT

j_call: TRBJ2-1
v_call: TRBV9
d_call: TRBD2
clone_size: .
cdr3_aa: CASSPRRAGTLSYNEQFF
cdr3_nt: TGTGCCAGCAGCCCCCGGCGAGCGGGAACTCTCTCCTACAATGAGCAGTTCTTC

j_call: TRBJ2-3
v_call: TRBV7-9
d_call: .
clone_size: .
cdr3_aa: CASSPMGDTQYF
cdr3_nt: TGTGCCAGCAGCCCCATGGGCGATACGCAGTATTTT

j_call: TRBJ1-2
v_call: TRBV27
d_call: .
clone_size: .
cdr3_aa: CASRKDSNYGYTF
cdr3_nt: TGTGCCAGCAGGAAGGACAGTAACTATGGCTACACCTTC

j_call: TRBJ1-1
v_call: TRBV9
d_call: .
clone_size: .
cdr3_aa: CASSPPHRENTEAFF
cdr3_nt: TGTGCCAGCAGCCCCCCACACAGGGAGAACACTGAAGCTTTCTTT

j_call: TRBJ2-2
v_call: TRBV11-2
d_call: TRBD2
clone_size: .
cdr3_aa: CASRAPREDGELFF
cdr3_nt: TGTGCCAGCAGGGCCCCCCGGGAGGACGGGGAGCTGTTTTTT

j_call: TRBJ2-3
v_call: TRBV15
d_call: .
clone_size: .
cdr3_aa: CATSSSPRDWTHRRTDTQYF
cdr3_nt: TGTGCCACCAGCAGCAGTCCGAGGGATTGGACTCATCGGAGGACAGATACGCAGTATTTT

j_call: TRBJ2-1
v_call: TRBV19
d_call: TRBD2
clone_size: few
cdr3_aa: CASSAASAGGNNEQFF
cdr3_nt: TGTGCCAGTAGTGCAGCTAGCGCCGGGGGGAACAATGAGCAGTTCTTC

j_call: TRBJ2-1
v_call: TRBV9
d_call: TRBD2
clone_size: .
cdr3_aa: CASSGETSGGTNEQFF
cdr3_nt: TGTGCCAGCAGCGGTGAGACTAGCGGGGGAACCAATGAGCAGTTCTTC

j_call: TRBJ1-1
v_call: TRBV2
d_call: .
clone_size: .
cdr3_aa: CASLWGGMNTEAFF
cdr3_nt: TGTGCCAGCCTATGGGGGGGTATGAACACTGAAGCTTTCTTT

j_call: TRBJ2-1
v_call: TRBV27
d_call: TRBD2
clone_size: once
cdr3_aa: CASRIAGETYNEQFF
cdr3_nt: TGTGCCAGCAGAATAGCGGGAGAAACCTACAATGAGCAGTTCTTC

j_call: TRBJ2-5
v_call: TRBV13
d_call: .
clone_size: .
cdr3_aa: CASSLSGQHIQETQYF
cdr3_nt: TGTGCCAGCAGCTTAAGTGGACAGCACATCCAAGAGACCCAGTACTTC

j_call: TRBJ1-1
v_call: TRBV6-5
d_call: .
clone_size: .
cdr3_aa: CATREDGNTEAFF
cdr3_nt: TGTGCCACTAGGGAGGACGGGAACACTGAAGCTTTCTTT

j_call: TRBJ1-1
v_call: TRBV2
d_call: .
clone_size: .
cdr3_aa: CASTFTGMNTEAFF
cdr3_nt: TGTGCCAGCACCTTTACAGGGATGAACACTGAAGCTTTCTTT

j_call: TRBJ2-7
v_call: TRBV6-5
d_call: TRBD1
clone_size: .
cdr3_aa: CASRFDRASSYEQYF
cdr3_nt: TGTGCCAGCAGGTTCGACAGGGCGAGCTCCTACGAGCAGTACTTC

j_call: TRBJ1-1
v_call: TRBV2
d_call: .
clone_size: many
cdr3_aa: CASSHDSPEAFF
cdr3_nt: TGTGCCAGCAGTCATGACAGCCCTGAAGCTTTCTTT

j_call: TRBJ1-1
v_call: TRBV30
d_call: .
clone_size: .
cdr3_aa: CAWTQKLNTEAFF
cdr3_nt: TGTGCCTGGACTCAGAAACTGAACACTGAAGCTTTCTTT

j_call: TRBJ1-2
v_call: TRBV30
d_call: .
clone_size: .
cdr3_aa: CAWSVIEGGGYTF
cdr3_nt: TGTGCCTGGAGTGTAATTGAGGGCGGCGGCTACACCTTC

j_call: TRBJ1-2
v_call: TRBV11-2
d_call: TRBD1
clone_size: .
cdr3_aa: CASSLRTGGMSGYTF
cdr3_nt: TGTGCCAGCAGCTTAAGGACAGGGGGCATGAGTGGCTACACCTTC

j_call: TRBJ2-7
v_call: TRBV5-1
d_call: .
clone_size: .
cdr3_aa: CASSPNPGAGESREQYF
cdr3_nt: TGCGCCAGCAGCCCGAATCCGGGGGCGGGAGAATCACGCGAGCAGTACTTC

j_call: TRBJ2-1
v_call: TRBV3-1/TRBV3-2
d_call: TRBD2
clone_size: .
cdr3_aa: CASSHDSGSTYNEQFF
cdr3_nt: TGTGCCAGCAGCCATGATAGCGGGAGCACCTACAATGAGCAGTTCTTC

j_call: TRBJ1-1
v_call: TRBV6-5
d_call: .
clone_size: .
cdr3_aa: CASSSDTEAFF
cdr3_nt: TGTGCCAGCAGTTCAGACACTGAAGCTTTCTTT

j_call: TRBJ1-6
v_call: TRBV2
d_call: .
clone_size: .
cdr3_aa: CASSETPPGGSPLHF
cdr3_nt: TGTGCCAGCAGTGAAACCCCTCCCGGGGGTTCACCCCTCCACTTT

j_call: TRBJ2-7
v_call: TRBV5-4
d_call: TRBD2
clone_size: .
cdr3_aa: CASSSGLGGYEQYF
cdr3_nt: TGTGCCAGCAGCTCGGGACTAGGAGGTTACGAGCAGTACTTC

j_call: TRBJ2-2
v_call: TRBV30
d_call: TRBD2
clone_size: .
cdr3_aa: CAWSVLRKTSRFAGELFF
cdr3_nt: TGTGCCTGGAGTGTCCTTCGAAAGACTAGCCGGTTCGCCGGGGAGCTGTTTTTT

j_call: TRBJ2-1
v_call: TRBV5-1
d_call: TRBD2
clone_size: .
cdr3_aa: CASRGLAGDHEQFF
cdr3_nt: TGCGCCAGCCGTGGACTAGCGGGAGACCATGAGCAGTTCTTC